This is a list of T cell receptor beta chains from one sample in a study of T cell repertoires in cytomegalovirus infection. TCRdb reprocessed the reads with MiXCR, giving one entry per CDR3 protein. The sample has about 330,000 distinct CDR3 sequences, more than 9% seen once. Source material: PBMCs. These receptor sequences come from a human donor in good health (CMV status not recorded). Some clones in this sample may be carry-over from other donors' samples. The CDR3 runs from the conserved cysteine through the conserved F or W. A D gene is named only where the DNA matches it firmly. Only some rows state a clone size, as once, few, many or a class for expanded clones.

d_gene	abundance	j_gene	v_gene	CDR3nt	CDR3aa
NA	many	TRBJ2-7	TRBV6-1	TGTGCCAGCAGTTACATCTGGGACACCAGATACGAGCAGTACTTC	CASSYIWDTRYEQYF
TRBD1	NA	TRBJ1-5	TRBV2	TGTGCCAGCAGTACAGGACAGGGGGGAAATCAGCCCCAGCATTTT	CASSTGQGGNQPQHF
NA	many	TRBJ2-7	TRBV4-3	TGCGCCAGCAGCCAAGATCTTCGCGGGACCTCCCCCGACGAGCAGTACTTC	CASSQDLRGTSPDEQYF
NA	NA	TRBJ1-6	TRBV20-1	TGCAGTGCTAGACGCCGGGGGGGGCCCTTAGATTCACCCCTCCACTTT	CSARRRGGPLDSPLHF
NA	NA	TRBJ2-6	TRBV11-2	TGTGCCAGGGGGGGGGGCGTTGGGGCCAACGTCCTGACTTTC	CARGGGVGANVLTF
NA	few	TRBJ2-7	TRBV28	TGTGCCAGCAGCTCTCTTAGCGAGAGAAAGTACTTC	CASSSLSERKYF
TRBD2	once	TRBJ2-1	TRBV20-1	TGCAGTGCTAGAAACACTAGCGGTATATACAATGAGCAGTTCTTC	CSARNTSGIYNEQFF
TRBD2	many	TRBJ2-3	TRBV10-3	TGTGCCATCAGTGAGCTAATTGAAAGCGGGGGAACAGATACGCAGTATTTT	CAISELIESGGTDTQYF
NA	many	TRBJ2-5	TRBV7-6	TGTGCCAGCAGCTTAAGAAATACAGTACAAGAGACCCAGTACTTC	CASSLRNTVQETQYF
NA	few	TRBJ2-4	TRBV4-2	TGTGCCAGCAGCCAAGGGGATTTAGCCAAAAACATTCAGTACTTC	CASSQGDLAKNIQYF
NA	many	TRBJ2-7	TRBV7-2	TGTGCCAGCAGCCCAACAGGGCCCTACGAGCAGTACTTC	CASSPTGPYEQYF
NA	few	TRBJ1-1	TRBV7-3	TGTGCCAGCAGCCGCCATGGGAACACTGAAGCTTTCTTT	CASSRHGNTEAFF
TRBD2	few	TRBJ2-1	TRBV4-1	TGCGCCAGCAGCCCCATGAGCGGGAGATTCAATGAGCAGTTCTTC	CASSPMSGRFNEQFF
TRBD1	NA	TRBJ1-2	TRBV20-1	TGCAGTGCGAGGGACAGGGGCAACTATGGCTACACCTTC	CSARDRGNYGYTF
NA	many	TRBJ2-1	TRBV7-2	TGTGCCAGCAGCTTAGCGTCCGGGAAGAATGAGCAGTTCTTC	CASSLASGKNEQFF
TRBD1	NA	TRBJ1-3	TRBV12-3/TRBV12-4	TGTGCCAGCAGCCCTACGGACAGGGTTTCGGGTGGAAACACCATATATTTT	CASSPTDRVSGGNTIYF
TRBD2	few	TRBJ2-1	TRBV29-1	TGCAGCGTTGTAAAGCCCGGGACTAGCGATTTAAGAGAGCAGTTCTTC	CSVVKPGTSDLREQFF
NA	NA	TRBJ2-3	TRBV7-2	TGTGCCAGCAGCTTAGAAATGACCCTCACAGATACGCAGTATTTT	CASSLEMTLTDTQYF
NA	many	TRBJ2-1	TRBV7-2	TGTGCCAGCAGCTTAAAGGCTCCTTCCTACAATGAGCAGTTCTTC	CASSLKAPSYNEQFF
TRBD1	NA	TRBJ1-2	TRBV20-1	TGCAGTCTCCCCGACGACGACAGGGCCCCCGGGGGCTACACCTTC	CSLPDDDRAPGGYTF
TRBD2	NA	TRBJ2-3	TRBV7-2	TGTGCCAGCAGGCGGGGGGCCCCCACAGATACGCAGTATTTT	CASRRGAPTDTQYF
NA	NA	TRBJ2-7	TRBV12-3/TRBV12-4	TGTGCCAGCAGTTTAATGAAAATCGGGGTCCCAGGCGAGCAGTACTTC	CASSLMKIGVPGEQYF
NA	NA	TRBJ2-5	TRBV6-1	TGTGCCAGCAGTGAAGGGCCCGGCGCTAGGCTAGAGACCCAGTACTTC	CASSEGPGARLETQYF
TRBD2	NA	TRBJ2-2	TRBV7-3	TGTGCCAGCAGCTTTCAAACGGGGGGACTTAACACCGGGGAGCTGTTTTTT	CASSFQTGGLNTGELFF
NA	many	TRBJ2-5	TRBV19	TGTGCCAGTAGTATAGATCTGATTGTGGGGGGCTCAGGAGAGACCCAGTACTTC	CASSIDLIVGGSGETQYF
NA	NA	TRBJ1-1	TRBV12-3/TRBV12-4	TGTGCCAGCAGTTTCCGGGACTACTTTGGGACTGAAGCTTTCTTT	CASSFRDYFGTEAFF
NA	NA	TRBJ2-7	TRBV2	TGTGCCAGCAGTGAATCTCAGGTCTTAGGGTACGAGCAGTACTTC	CASSESQVLGYEQYF
TRBD1	many	TRBJ1-4	TRBV7-2	TGTGCCAGCAGCTCAAAGACAGGGAATGAAAAACTGTTTTTT	CASSSKTGNEKLFF
NA	many	TRBJ2-1	TRBV7-2	TGTGCCAGCAGCTTAGCTGGCGGGGCCTCCTACAATGAGCAGTTCTTC	CASSLAGGASYNEQFF
TRBD2	many	TRBJ2-1	TRBV6-1	TGTGCCAGCAGTAAAGAGCGGGGGACCTACAATGAGCAGTTCTTC	CASSKERGTYNEQFF
NA	few	TRBJ2-2	TRBV11-1	TGTGCCAGCAGCTTTGACGTGTCCACCGGGGAGCTGTTTTTT	CASSFDVSTGELFF
TRBD1	NA	TRBJ1-2	TRBV5-5	TGTGCCAGCAGCCTCCGGGACAGTGACTATGGCTACACCTTC	CASSLRDSDYGYTF
TRBD2	few	TRBJ2-1	TRBV6-2/TRBV6-3	TGTGCCAGCAGTGGGACTAGCGGGAGGCCTGAGCAGTTCTTC	CASSGTSGRPEQFF
NA	many	TRBJ1-6	TRBV11-2	TGTGCCAGCAGCACCGACAGCTCCTATAATTCACCCCTCCACTTT	CASSTDSSYNSPLHF
TRBD2	NA	TRBJ2-7	TRBV28	TGTGCCAGCAGTCTCGTCGCTAGCGGGAGGAACGAGCAGTACTTC	CASSLVASGRNEQYF
NA	NA	TRBJ1-1	TRBV25-1	TGTGCCAGCACCTCTGGGGCCGAAGCTTTCTTT	CASTSGAEAFF
TRBD1	many	TRBJ2-2	TRBV6-2/TRBV6-3	TGTGCCAGCAGCTGGACAGGGGGCGCCGACACCGGGGAGCTGTTTTTT	CASSWTGGADTGELFF
NA	many	TRBJ2-7	TRBV5-6	TGTGCCAGCAGCGGGGGGCTGGAGTTCGACGAGCAGTACTTC	CASSGGLEFDEQYF
NA	NA	TRBJ2-7	TRBV12-3/TRBV12-4	TGTGCCAGCAGTTTAAACAGTAACGAGCAGTACTTC	CASSLNSNEQYF
NA	few	TRBJ1-3	TRBV7-9	TGTGCCAGCAGTCCCCCCCGCTCTGGAAACACCATATATTTT	CASSPPRSGNTIYF
NA	once	TRBJ2-2	TRBV9	TGTGCCAGCAGCGTAGAAGTGTACGGCGGGGAGCTGTTTTTT	CASSVEVYGGELFF
TRBD1	NA	TRBJ2-7	TRBV7-2	TGTGCCAGCAGCCCCGGGGACAGGTTAACCTACGAGCAGTACTTC	CASSPGDRLTYEQYF
NA	NA	TRBJ2-5	TRBV7-9	TGTGCCAGCAGCACCGCCGGGGGCGGAGAGACCCAGTACTTC	CASSTAGGGETQYF
TRBD2	many	TRBJ2-2	TRBV2	TGTGCCAGCAGTGAAGCCAGGGCTAGCGGGGGGGCGAACACCGGGGAGCTGTTTTTT	CASSEARASGGANTGELFF
NA	many	TRBJ2-6	TRBV7-6	TGTGCCAGCAGCCTCCGGGCGTCTGGGGCCAACGTCCTGACTTTC	CASSLRASGANVLTF
NA	NA	TRBJ1-5	TRBV4-1	TGCGCCAGCAGCCAAGAAGCTACAGGGAGGGATCAGCCCCAGCATTTT	CASSQEATGRDQPQHF
NA	NA	TRBJ2-7	TRBV4-2	TGTGCCAGCAGCCAAGATACGGGCGGGGCCTCCTACGAGCAGTACTTC	CASSQDTGGASYEQYF
NA	NA	TRBJ1-1	TRBV11-1	TGTGCCAGCAGCCCGTCGGAGGGGATGAACACTGAAGCTTTCTTT	CASSPSEGMNTEAFF
NA	few	TRBJ2-3	TRBV5-1	TGCGCCAGCAGAACGATGACGGGAGCAGATACGCAGTATTTT	CASRTMTGADTQYF
TRBD1	NA	TRBJ2-7	TRBV28	TGTGCCAGCAGTACCACGACAGGGTCGCGGTTCTACGAGCAGTACTTC	CASSTTTGSRFYEQYF
NA	many	TRBJ1-5	TRBV12-3/TRBV12-4	TGTGCCAGCAGTTCAACCTATCGCCAGTTTGGCAATCAGCCCCAGCATTTT	CASSSTYRQFGNQPQHF
NA	few	TRBJ1-6	TRBV12-3/TRBV12-4	TGTGCCAGCAGCCTGGGAGTTTTCAATTCACCCCTCCACTTT	CASSLGVFNSPLHF
TRBD2	few	TRBJ2-5	TRBV19	TGTGCCAGTAGTATCCCTAGCGGGAGTTGGAAGACCCAGTACTTC	CASSIPSGSWKTQYF
NA	many	TRBJ1-2	TRBV6-2/TRBV6-3	TGTGCCAGCAGTTACCCCCAGCACCAAGGCACCTTC	CASSYPQHQGTF
NA	few	TRBJ2-7	TRBV20-1	TGCAGTGCTCTCCAGGGTGGCAGCGCCTACGAGCAGTACTTC	CSALQGGSAYEQYF
NA	few	TRBJ2-7	TRBV7-9	TGTGCCAGCAGCTTAGTGAGGGGCTCCTCCTACGAGCAGTACTTC	CASSLVRGSSYEQYF
TRBD1	NA	TRBJ1-1	TRBV7-4	TGTGCCAGCAGCCTCGGCAGGGGGAAGAACACTGAAGCTTTCTTT	CASSLGRGKNTEAFF